A single sample gave rise to the 27 T cell receptor beta chains below, sequenced in a study of graft-versus-host responses after intestinal transplantation. No antigen has been assigned to these receptors. Assay: immunoSEQ multiplex PCR; the TCRdb copy retains only in-frame clones and omits some. This table has fewer than 150,000 clones, roughly 92% appearing once. The specimen comprised unstimulated CD4+ T cells sorted from spleen or lymph node cells, sampled before intestinal transplant. Source of these receptors: a human donor who received an intestinal transplant.

The genes are TRBV2 and TRBJ2-1; TRBD1 agrees at 7 bases. This CDR3 is built from 11 residues. Germline assignment: CDR1 SNHLY and CDR2 FYNNEI. The V gene end was trimmed by 6 bases and the J gene end by 9 bases; junction bases not matched to a gene: 2. The CDR3 here is CASRRDSEQFF. As DNA, the CDR3 is TGTGCCAGCAGACGGGACAGTGAGCAGTTCTTC.

V usage is TRBV4-2 and J usage is TRBJ2-3; D gene ambiguous. The CDR3 runs to 13 residues. V was cut by 0 bases and J by 5 bases, with 6 bases left in between. Germline V lookup: CDR1 LGHNA, CDR2 YNFKEQ. The CDR3: CASSQEKRDTQYF. The CDR3 region has the DNA TGTGCCAGCAGCCAAGAAAAGAGAGATACGCAGTATTTT.

The gene calls are TRBV7-2 and TRBJ1-5; 10 bases align to TRBD1. V gave up 1 base and J gave up 6 bases; unmatched junction bases: 3. This CDR3 is built from 15 residues. Germline V gives CDR1 SGHTA, CDR2 FQGNSA. The DNA for the CDR3 is TGTGCCAGCAGCTTAGGACAGGGGGCAGGTCAGCCCCAGCATTTT. Protein: CASSLGQGAGQPQHF.

The chain employs TRBV6-5 and TRBJ2-7; D not resolved. The V end was cut by 10 bases, the J end by 7 bases, with 20 bases between. The CDR3 covers 13 residues. Germline V gene sequence: CDR1 MNHEY, CDR2 SVGAGI. For the CDR3, the DNA is TGTGCCACCGCGTCGGTGCGATTACGGGAGCAGTACTTC. This translates into CATASVRLREQYF.

The chain is built from TRBV6-1 and TRBJ2-7; 7 bases align to TRBD1. From germline, CDR1 is MNHNS and CDR2 SASEGT. The CDR3 spans 15 residues. The V gene end was trimmed by 6 bases and the J gene end by 3 bases; junction bases not matched to a gene: 11. The CDR3 spells CASSSLPTGNYEQYF. The CDR3 DNA is TGTGCCAGCAGCTCCCTTCCGACAGGGAACTACGAGCAGTACTTC.

The sample holds one count of this clone. J is TRBJ2-7 and V is TRBV11-2, with D possibly matching TRBD2 (5 bases). In germline, CDR1 is SGHAT, CDR2 FQNNGV. Trimming pared 5 bases from V and 6 bases from J, leaving 17 bases between. CDR3 size: 14 residues. The CDR3 nucleotides are TGTGCCAGCAGCCCCTCAGCAAGGACTGCCGAGCAGTACTTC. This sequence encodes CASSPSARTAEQYF.

The rearrangement joins TRBV6-1 to TRBJ1-4; D uncertain. V gave up 2 bases and J gave up 4 bases, with 11 bases separating them. The CDR3 is made up of 15 amino acids. Germline V gene sequence: CDR1 MNHNS, CDR2 SASEGT. The CDR3 nucleotides read TGTGCCAGCAGTGAATTTACGTGGGTTAATGAAAAACTGTTTTTT. Translating it yields CASSEFTWVNEKLFF.

V is TRBV5-4 and J is TRBJ1-1; TRBD1 aligns across 9 bases. V was pared by 7 bases and J by 5 bases, with 21 bases of the junction left unmatched. The germline gives CDR1 SGHNT, CDR2 YYREEE (reference sequence). This CDR3 has 18 residues. CDR3 nucleotide sequence: TGTGCCAGCGCTAAGCCCCCTACAACAGGGGGCGTGGAAACTGAAGCTTTCTTT. Encoded protein: CASAKPPTTGGVETEAFF.

The chain uses TRBV18 and TRBJ1-3; 7 bases align to TRBD1. CDR1 and CDR2 (germline): KGHSH, LQKENI. The CDR3 extends over 15 amino acids. J lost 1 base, V lost 1 base, and 1 base had no gene match. In DNA, the CDR3 is TGTGCCAGCTCACCACGACAGGGTTCTGGAAACACCATATATTTT. The encoded protein is CASSPRQGSGNTIYF.

The chain carries TRBV5-1 and TRBJ1-5; D unclear. V was clipped by 5 bases and J by 5 bases, with 14 bases between them. Per germline, CDR1 SGHRS and CDR2 YFSETQ. The CDR3 covers 14 residues. The CDR3: CASRVTPLYQPQHF. CDR3 nucleotides: TGCGCCAGCAGAGTGACTCCACTTTATCAGCCCCAGCATTTT.

The chain couples TRBV19 to TRBJ1-5, with D possibly matching TRBD1 (5 bases). The CDR3 is made up of 14 amino acids. The ends were cut back, 3 bases at V and 6 bases at J, with 12 bases in the middle. Germline values: CDR1 LNHDA, CDR2 SQIVND (reference sequence). CDR3 region: CASSIVGHGQPQHF. The CDR3 DNA reads TGTGCCAGTAGTATTGTGGGGCACGGTCAGCCCCAGCATTTT.

The V call is TRBV7-8, the J call TRBJ1-1; D unresolved. This CDR3 has 16 amino acids. Trimming took 2 bases from V and 0 from J, leaving 13 bases between them. Germline loops: CDR1 SGHVS, CDR2 FQNEAQ. CDR3 protein: CASSLRVAQMNTEAFF. CDR3 coding DNA: TGTGCCAGCAGCTTACGGGTAGCTCAAATGAACACTGAAGCTTTCTTT.

The J gene is TRBJ1-5, the V gene TRBV15; D remains ambiguous. The germline gives CDR1 LNHNV, CDR2 YYDKDF (reference sequence). The CDR3 extends over 15 amino acids. V was trimmed by 0 bases and J by 0 bases, leaving 6 bases between them. The CDR3 DNA reads TGTGCCACCAGCAGAGAGGCAGATAGCAATCAGCCCCAGCATTTT. Amino acids: CATSREADSNQPQHF.

The chain is built from TRBV28 and TRBJ2-5, with a possible D match to TRBD1 (5 bases). Germline V gives CDR1 MDHEN, CDR2 SYDVKM. Trimming took 5 bases from V and 7 from J, leaving 17 bases between them. The CDR3 has 14 amino acids. CDR3 sequence: CASSDSGVGVTQYF. In DNA, the CDR3 is TGTGCCAGCAGTGACAGTGGTGTGGGCGTGACCCAGTACTTC.

V and J are TRBV5-6 and TRBJ1-2; no clear D gene. Germline V CDR1 and CDR2: SGHDT, YYEEEE. CDR3 size: 12 residues. V lost 0 bases and J 5 bases, leaving 5 bases between the germline ends. The CDR3: CASSLVGYGYTF. DNA for the CDR3: TGTGCCAGCAGCTTGGTAGGATATGGCTACACCTTC.

V usage is TRBV6-5 and J usage is TRBJ1-1; D remains unclear. In germline, CDR1 is MNHEY, CDR2 SVGAGI. V was shortened by 4 bases and J by 0 bases, with 6 bases between the two germline ends. The CDR3 has 13 amino acids. The CDR3 loop reads CASSSGLNTEAFF. CDR3 coding DNA: TGTGCCAGCAGTTCGGGCCTGAACACTGAAGCTTTCTTT.

This sequence joins TRBV6-6 and TRBJ1-5; maybe TRBD1 (6 bases). Germline-derived CDR1 and CDR2 are MNHNY and SVGAGI (reference sequence). V was cut by 9 bases and J by 4 bases, with 16 bases left in between. The CDR3 is 14 residues long. The chain's CDR3 is CASKRDISNQPQHF. For the CDR3, the DNA is TGTGCCAGTAAACGGGACATATCGAATCAGCCCCAGCATTTT.

This clone has a single count. J is TRBJ2-3 and V is TRBV11-2; a weak D match, TRBD2 (6 bases). V was trimmed by 4 bases and J by 1 base, leaving 15 bases between them. The CDR3 has 16 amino acids. Germline V CDR1 and CDR2: SGHAT, FQNNGV. Written as DNA, the CDR3 is TGTGCCAGCAGCTCCTTTCGCGGGGACCGCACAGATACGCAGTATTTT. Its translation: CASSSFRGDRTDTQYF. The full variable domain, its missing parts supplied by reference TRBV11-2 and TRBJ2-3, is EAGVAQSPRYKIIEKRQSVAFWCNPISGHATLYWYQQILGQGPKLLIQFQNNGVVDDSQLPKDRFSAERLKGVDSTLKIQPAKLEDSAVYLCASSSFRGDRTDTQYFGPGTRLTVL.

This chain joins TRBV11-2 and TRBJ1-2; no reliable D call. Trimming cost V 4 bases and J 3 bases, with 18 bases left between them. This CDR3 is 16 amino acids long. CDR1 is SGHAT and CDR2 is FQNNGV in the germline V gene. The CDR3 sequence is CASSSIGSFVDYGYTF. The CDR3 nucleotides are TGTGCCAGCAGCTCCATAGGATCTTTTGTTGACTATGGCTACACCTTC.

The genes are TRBV15 and TRBJ2-3, with TRBD2 identical over 7 bases. Trimming removed 2 bases from V and 4 bases from J; junction bases left unmatched: 0. CDR3 length: 13 residues. Per germline, CDR1 LNHNV and CDR2 YYDKDF (reference sequence). The CDR3 DNA reads TGTGCCACCAGCAGAACTAGCGCAGATACGCAGTATTTT. It is translated as CATSRTSADTQYF.

This chain joins TRBV7-2 and TRBJ1-5; D not certain. The CDR3 has 13 residues. CDR1 SGHTA and CDR2 FQGNSA come from the germline V gene. With 1 base removed from V and 7 bases from J, the gap between germline ends came to 8 bases. The CDR3 nucleotides read TGTGCCAGCAGCTTAGTGGGTGGCCAGCCCCAGCATTTT. It codes for CASSLVGGQPQHF.

This chain links TRBV15 with TRBJ2-1; D possibly uses TRBD1 or TRBD2 (5 bases each). The ends were cut back, 1 base at V and 8 bases at J, with 12 bases in the middle. CDR1 LNHNV and CDR2 YYDKDF come from the germline V gene (reference sequence). The CDR3 totals 14 residues. The CDR3 sequence is CATSRGGASHEQFF. The CDR3, as DNA: TGTGCCACCAGCAGAGGGGGCGCTAGCCATGAGCAGTTCTTC.

V gene TRBV2 combines with J gene TRBJ2-1; 9 positions agree with TRBD2. V lost 4 bases, J lost 0 bases, and 28 bases stayed unmatched. This CDR3 comprises 24 residues. Germline values: CDR1 SNHLY, CDR2 FYNNEI. The CDR3 DNA reads TGTGCCAGCAGTGCCCGCTCGAGCGGGGGGCCCCAGGGAGCATTTTTAAGCTCCTACAATGAGCAGTTCTTC. Amino acids: CASSARSSGGPQGAFLSSYNEQFF.

The chain links TRBV7-9 to TRBJ1-2; possible D gene TRBD1, 6 bases. The CDR3 has 13 residues. Germline CDR1 is SEHNR and CDR2 is FQNEAQ (reference sequence). V lost 4 bases and J 2 bases, leaving 8 bases between the germline ends. The CDR3 spells CASSWGQNYGYTF. The CDR3 DNA sequence: TGTGCCAGCAGCTGGGGGCAGAACTATGGCTACACCTTC.

The chain recombines TRBV6-1 with TRBJ1-1; no clear D. CDR3 length equals 15 residues. Trimming left V 1 base short and J 0 bases short, with 9 bases between. Per the germline V gene, CDR1 is MNHNS and CDR2 is SASEGT. The CDR3 here is CASSEGGTLNTEAFF. The CDR3 coding sequence is TGTGCCAGCAGTGAAGGGGGTACTTTGAACACTGAAGCTTTCTTT.

The rearrangement uses TRBV2 and TRBJ2-3; the match to TRBD1 covers 10 bases. Trimming took 5 bases from V and 4 from J; bases not matched to a gene: 6. Germline V gene sequence: CDR1 SNHLY, CDR2 FYNNEI. The CDR3 totals 15 residues. CDR3 protein: CASSRDRGDSDTQYF. The CDR3 bases are TGTGCCAGCAGTCGGGACAGGGGTGACTCAGATACGCAGTATTTT.

This chain connects TRBV6-1 to TRBJ2-2, with D possibly being TRBD1 (5 bases). The CDR3 runs to 15 residues. Trimming took off 5 bases at V and 6 bases at J, with 16 bases between the two ends. Germline V lookup: CDR1 MNHNS, CDR2 SASEGT. CDR3 sequence reads: CASSQDRFRPGELFF. CDR3 DNA sequence: TGTGCCAGCAGTCAAGACAGATTTCGCCCCGGGGAGCTGTTTTTT.